Below, 15 T cell receptor beta chains from the same sample are listed, as sequenced in a study of shared T cell receptors in the human thymus. Clones were sequenced by immunoSEQ multiplex PCR, and TCRdb holds only the in-frame ones, with some missing. The sample lists about 730,000 clones; roughly 88% were seen once. The sample was also reused in another study, on human thymus T cells.

The specimen sequenced was thymocytes. These receptors originate from a girl under three years old with a congenital heart defect.

The V gene is TRBV15, the J gene TRBJ1-1, with 7 bases fitting TRBD1. V gave up 5 bases and J gave up 5 bases; unmatched junction bases: 8. CDR1 and CDR2 from the germline V gene are LNHNV and YYDKDF (reference sequence). The CDR3 sequence is 14 residues long. The CDR3 spells CATSPTPTGTEAFF. CDR3 DNA sequence: TGTGCCACCAGCCCTACACCGACAGGGACTGAAGCTTTCTTT.

J is TRBJ1-5 and V is TRBV2; TRBD1 aligns across 7 bases. V shed 3 bases and J 0 bases; nucleotides not matched to a gene: 5. CDR3 length: 16 residues. Per the germline V gene, CDR1 is SNHLY and CDR2 is FYNNEI. The CDR3 DNA follows: TGTGCCAGCAGTGAGGCAGGACAGGATAGCAATCAGCCCCAGCATTTT. Its translation: CASSEAGQDSNQPQHF.

A few counts support this clone. The V call is TRBV10-3, the J call TRBJ2-5; TRBD2 aligns across 10 bases. Trimming at V came to 5 bases and at J to 2 bases, leaving 8 bases not matched to a gene. The CDR3 runs to 16 residues. CDR1 ENHRY and CDR2 SYGVKD come from the germline V gene. DNA for the CDR3: TGTGCCATCAGTTACAAGCGGGGGGGCCGGCAAGAGACCCAGTACTTC. Encoded protein: CAISYKRGGRQETQYF.

V usage is TRBV9 and J usage is TRBJ2-1; 8 nucleotides agree with TRBD1. This CDR3 is 19 amino acids long. Germline values: CDR1 SGDLS, CDR2 YYNGEE. V gave up 3 bases and J gave up 3 bases; unmatched junction bases: 17. The CDR3 coding sequence is TGTGCCAGCAGCGCCCCTACTCCCTTCGACAGGGGCCTCTACAATGAGCAGTTCTTC. Translated: CASSAPTPFDRGLYNEQFF.

The chain joins TRBV19 to TRBJ1-1, with 7 bases matching TRBD1. CDR1 and CDR2 (germline): LNHDA, SQIVND (reference sequence). With V trimmed by 1 base and J by 6 bases, 5 bases remained unmatched. CDR3 length: 14 amino acids. CDR3 DNA sequence: TGTGCCAGTAGTATAGGGGACAGCGAAGCTGAAGCTTTCTTT. Its translation: CASSIGDSEAEAFF. The whole variable domain, remainder taken from reference TRBV19 and TRBJ1-1, is DGGITQSPKYLFRKEGQNVTLSCEQNLNHDAMYWYRQDPGQGLRLIYYSQIVNDFQKGDIAEGYSVSREKKESFPLTVTSAQKNPTAFYLCASSIGDSEAEAFFGQGTRLTVV.

This chain joins TRBV9 and TRBJ1-2; a possible D gene is TRBD1 (5 bases). V was cut by 0 bases and J by 4 bases, with 13 bases left in between. In germline, CDR1 is SGDLS, CDR2 YYNGEE. The CDR3 spans 15 residues. The CDR3 region is CASSVGTHLLYGYTF. The CDR3 nucleotides are TGTGCCAGCAGCGTAGGGACACATCTTCTCTATGGCTACACCTTC.

The rearrangement links TRBV5-1 to TRBJ1-4; perhaps TRBD1 as D (6 bases). The germline V gene encodes CDR1 SGHRS and CDR2 YFSETQ. The length of the CDR3 is 16 residues. The V gene lost 4 bases and the J gene lost 7 bases, with 20 bases spanning the gap. CDR3 sequence: CASSHQQGTPLEKLFF. CDR3 coding DNA: TGCGCCAGCAGCCACCAGCAGGGGACCCCCCTTGAAAAACTGTTTTTT.

The chain is built from TRBV7-9 and TRBJ1-1, with a tentative D call TRBD1 (6 bases). V lost 4 bases, J lost 0 bases, and 15 bases lay in between. The CDR3 is 16 amino acids. In germline, CDR1 is SEHNR, CDR2 FQNEAQ (reference sequence). CDR3 loop: CASSSLGQLMNTEAFF. In nucleotides, the CDR3 is TGTGCCAGCAGCTCCCTTGGACAGTTAATGAACACTGAAGCTTTCTTT.

The chain joins TRBV6-5 to TRBJ1-3; tentatively, D is TRBD1 (6 bases). This CDR3 has 15 residues. The germline V gene has CDR1 MNHEY and CDR2 SVGAGI. V was clipped by 11 bases and J by 3 bases, with 20 bases between them. This CDR3 reads CAASSHFRGGNTIYF. In DNA, the CDR3 is TGTGCCGCCAGCTCCCACTTCAGGGGTGGAAACACCATATATTTT.

The chain recombines TRBV5-1 with TRBJ1-2; D is unresolved. Germline V CDR1 and CDR2: SGHRS, YFSETQ. This CDR3 spans 16 amino acids. Trimming left V 1 base short and J 4 bases short, with 17 bases between. This CDR3 reads CASSLNITGVAYGYTF. In DNA form, the CDR3 reads TGCGCCAGCAGCTTGAATATAACCGGGGTCGCCTATGGCTACACCTTC.

V usage is TRBV28 and J usage is TRBJ1-2; the match to TRBD1 covers 7 bases. With V trimmed by 1 base and J by 4 bases, 15 bases remained unmatched. The CDR3 covers 18 residues. Germline assignment: CDR1 MDHEN and CDR2 SYDVKM. The CDR3 nucleotides read TGTGCCAGCAGTTTATTAGCCGAGCGACAGGGTGGGTGCTATGGCTACACCTTC. Protein product: CASSLLAERQGGCYGYTF.

This clone was seen only once. CDR3 residues: CASSEYPIDPRTRETQYF. The CDR3 DNA reads as TGTGCCAGCAGTGAGTACCCCATCGACCCCAGGACAAGGGAGACCCAGTACTTC. V is TRBV6-4 and J is TRBJ2-5, with D possibly TRBD1 on 5 matching bases. The CDR3 has 18 amino acids. V dropped 3 bases and J dropped 5 bases, with 25 bases sitting between them. The germline gives CDR1 MRHNA, CDR2 SNTAGT.

This clone was seen just once. V gene TRBV7-2 combines with J gene TRBJ1-5; 8 bases match TRBD1. Germline V gene lookup returns CDR1 SGHTA and CDR2 FQGNSA. CDR3 length: 18 residues. The V segment lost 5 bases and the J segment 4 bases; nucleotides outside the gene matches: 16. This CDR3 reads CASSAEDRVGSWNQPQHF. DNA for the CDR3: TGTGCCAGCAGCGCCGAGGACAGGGTGGGAAGCTGGAATCAGCCCCAGCATTTT.

CDR3 DNA sequence: TGTGCCAGCAGCTTGGGGTACCTGGGGCACTACAATGAGCAGTTCTTC. This translates into CASSLGYLGHYNEQFF. The chain joins TRBV5-6 to TRBJ2-1; the D gene is possibly TRBD1 (5 bases). Germline CDR1 and CDR2: SGHDT and YYEEEE. The length of the CDR3 is 16 residues. V was pared by 0 bases and J by 3 bases, with 13 bases between.

This clone showed up just a few times. The chain joins TRBV5-1 to TRBJ1-2; 7 bases are a match to TRBD1. With V trimmed by 0 bases and J by 8 bases, 4 bases remained unmatched. Germline V gene lookup returns CDR1 SGHRS and CDR2 YFSETQ. CDR3 length equals 13 residues. CDR3 bases: TGCGCCAGCAGCTTGGGAGGGACAGCCGGCTACACCTTC. It specifies CASSLGGTAGYTF. Combining the CDR3 with reference TRBV5-1 and TRBJ1-2 gives the whole variable domain KAGVTQTPRYLIKTRGQQVTLSCSPISGHRSVSWYQQTPGQGLQFLFEYFSETQRNKGNFPGRFSGRQFSNSRSEMNVSTLELGDSALYLCASSLGGTAGYTFGSGTRLTVV.